The next 24 T cell receptor beta chains were all read from a single sample in a study of OX40 agonist ivuxolimab in advanced cancers. The assay was immunoSEQ multiplex PCR, and TCRdb's table has in-frame clones only and misses some. Of around 38,000 clones detected, 82% appear once; the ten largest clones hold about 8.1%. Specimen: CD4+ or CD8+ T cells sorted from blood, collected in a trial of the OX40 agonist ivuxolimab. Every receptor here comes from an adult with an advanced solid tumor such as melanoma, head and neck, liver or kidney cancer.

This CDR3 reads CASSLLQTGGAYEQYF. DNA of the CDR3: TGTGCCAGCAGCTTGCTTCAGACAGGGGGTGCCTACGAGCAGTACTTC. The chain employs TRBV5-4 and TRBJ2-7, with 9 bases that match TRBD1. V lost 1 base, J lost 2 bases, and 7 bases stayed unmatched. CDR1 SGHNT and CDR2 YYREEE come from the germline V gene (reference sequence). The CDR3 is made up of 16 amino acids.

The chain combines TRBV7-6 with TRBJ2-7; D uncertain. In germline, CDR1 is SGHVS, CDR2 FNYEAQ. The V end lost 4 bases, the J end lost 1 base, and 17 bases lay between the germline ends. The CDR3 totals 16 residues. Here the CDR3 reads CASSSTRGSTSYEQYF. DNA of the CDR3: TGTGCCAGCAGCTCCACTCGTGGTAGCACGTCCTACGAGCAGTACTTC.

The V and J genes are TRBV2 and TRBJ2-5; 9 bases are shared with TRBD2. The better agreement between TRBJ2-7 and the DNA end casts doubt on the J call. Germline V gene lookup returns CDR1 SNHLY and CDR2 FYNNEI. This CDR3 comprises 16 residues. The CDR3 reads CASSLVGLAGSYEQYF. CDR3 bases: TGTGCCAGCAGTCTAGTAGGGCTAGCGGGATCCTACGAGCAGTACTTC.

The V and J genes are TRBV4-3 and TRBJ2-5; D is ambiguous. Per the germline V gene, CDR1 is LGHNA and CDR2 is YSLEER. Trimming took 0 bases from V and 5 from J, leaving 10 bases between them. The CDR3 length is 14 residues. CDR3 in DNA: TGCGCCAGCAGCCAAGAGGTGTTCCGGGAGACCCAGTACTTC. This translates into CASSQEVFRETQYF.

The V gene is TRBV5-1, the J gene TRBJ2-1; 13 nucleotides line up with TRBD2. CDR3 length: 14 residues. CDR1 is SGHRS, CDR2 YFSETQ, per germline. The trim removed 3 bases at V and 9 bases at J, leaving 3 bases unmatched. The DNA of the CDR3 is TGCGCCAGCAGCTGGACTAGCGGGAGTGTTGAGCAGTTCTTC. Amino acids: CASSWTSGSVEQFF.

The V call is TRBV4-3, the J call TRBJ1-1; 8 positions agree with TRBD1. The CDR3 contains 16 residues. V lost 0 bases, J lost 4 bases, and 7 bases stayed unmatched. Germline CDR1 reads LGHNA; CDR2 reads YSLEER. CDR3 DNA sequence: TGCGCCAGCAGCCAAGATAGGACAGGGATAGGCACTGAAGCTTTCTTT. This codes for CASSQDRTGIGTEAFF.

CDR3 sequence (DNA): TGTGCCAGCAGCTTTTATCCCAGAGCAGGGGATCTCACTGAAGCTTTCTTT. It is translated as CASSFYPRAGDLTEAFF. The gene calls are TRBV11-3 and TRBJ1-1; tentatively, D is TRBD1 (6 bases). V was clipped by 3 bases and J by 4 bases, with 21 bases between them. CDR1 and CDR2 from the germline V gene are SGHNT and YENEEA. There are 17 residues in the CDR3.

This chain joins TRBV7-2 and TRBJ1-5; D is unclear. The germline V and J ends were trimmed by 6 bases and 5 bases, with 11 bases remaining between them. The CDR3 is 13 amino acids. Germline V lookup: CDR1 SGHTA, CDR2 FQGNSA. CDR3 bases: TGTGCCAGCAGTCTGAGTCCCCATCAGCCCCAGCATTTT. It encodes CASSLSPHQPQHF.

The chain combines TRBV15 with TRBJ2-4; 7 bases are shared with TRBD1. This CDR3 comprises 16 residues. V shed 0 bases and J 2 bases; nucleotides not matched to a gene: 4. Germline V lookup: CDR1 LNHNV, CDR2 YYDKDF (reference sequence). This chain's CDR3 is CATSRDPTGTKNIQYF. The CDR3 DNA is TGTGCCACCAGCAGAGATCCGACAGGGACCAAAAACATTCAGTACTTC.

V gene TRBV23-1 combines with J gene TRBJ1-2; D might be TRBD1 (6 bases). TRBV23-1 counts as an open reading frame of uncertain function. The CDR3 contains 14 residues. Trimming pared 8 bases from V and 8 bases from J, leaving 21 bases between. The CDR3 loop is CASRPLGAVGGYTF. The CDR3 DNA sequence: TGCGCCAGCCGCCCGTTGGGGGCAGTGGGCGGCTACACCTTC.

DNA for the CDR3: TGTGCCAGTAGGGGGTTCGGGGGTTCAAAAAACATTCAGTACTTC. Translating it yields CASRGFGGSKNIQYF. The chain joins TRBV19 to TRBJ2-4; the D gene is possibly TRBD2 (6 bases). The CDR3 consists of 15 residues. The germline gives CDR1 LNHDA, CDR2 SQIVND (reference sequence). V was pared by 6 bases and J by 4 bases, with 16 bases between.

This clone has a handful of counts. V and J are TRBV15 and TRBJ2-1; 9 positions match TRBD2. CDR3 length: 16 amino acids. V lost 2 bases to trimming and J lost 1 base; unmatched junction nucleotides: 3. From germline, CDR1 is LNHNV and CDR2 YYDKDF (reference sequence). For the CDR3, the DNA is TGTGCCACCAGCAGACCTACTAGCGGGTCCTACAATGAGCAGTTCTTC. This gives the protein CATSRPTSGSYNEQFF.

This clone was picked up a small number of times. The chain uses TRBV7-6 and TRBJ1-6; no clear D. The CDR3 totals 15 residues. V shed 2 bases and J shed 9 bases, with 14 bases lying between them. Germline CDR1 reads SGHVS; CDR2 reads FNYEAQ. CDR3: CASSLRREGGSPLHF. The CDR3 region has the DNA TGTGCCAGCAGCTTAAGGAGGGAGGGAGGTTCACCCCTCCACTTT.

The gene calls are TRBV7-2 and TRBJ1-1, with a weak D call TRBD1 (5 bases). Trimming left V 5 bases short and J 5 bases short, with 15 bases between. Germline loops: CDR1 SGHTA, CDR2 FQGNSA. The CDR3 loop spans 14 amino acids. The DNA of the CDR3 is TGTGCCAGCAGCGACCAGGGTGGAGGGACTGAAGCTTTCTTT. Translation gives CASSDQGGGTEAFF.

The rearrangement uses TRBV10-3 and TRBJ1-5; 7 nucleotides agree with TRBD1. Trimming cost V 6 bases and J 0 bases; bases outside gene matches: 11. The CDR3 length is 17 residues. Germline CDR1 and CDR2: ENHRY and SYGVKD. The CDR3 is CAISAGQLSNSNQPQHF. In DNA, the CDR3 is TGTGCCATCAGCGCGGGACAGCTCTCGAATAGCAATCAGCCCCAGCATTTT.

V gene TRBV19 combines with J gene TRBJ1-1; the D is unclear. V gave up 2 bases and J gave up 5 bases, with 15 bases separating them. CDR1 LNHDA and CDR2 SQIVND come from the germline V gene (reference sequence). There are 15 residues in the CDR3. This chain's CDR3 is CASSIIAGPLTEAFF. Written as DNA, the CDR3 is TGTGCCAGTAGTATAATCGCCGGGCCTTTGACTGAAGCTTTCTTT.

DNA of the CDR3: TGCGCCAGCAGGGGCGGCACCGGGGAGCTGTTTTTT. Translating it yields CASRGGTGELFF. The chain couples TRBV5-1 to TRBJ2-2; D remains unclear. The CDR3 has 12 amino acids. Germline CDR1 SGHRS, CDR2 YFSETQ. V shed 5 bases and J shed 4 bases, with 6 bases lying between them. The full variable domain, its missing parts supplied by reference TRBV5-1 and TRBJ2-2, is KAGVTQTPRYLIKTRGQQVTLSCSPISGHRSVSWYQQTPGQGLQFLFEYFSETQRNKGNFPGRFSGRQFSNSRSEMNVSTLELGDSALYLCASRGGTGELFFGEGSRLTVL.

The chain has TRBV6-1 and TRBJ2-7; 7 bases match TRBD1. The V segment lost 2 bases and the J segment 1 base; nucleotides outside the gene matches: 2. Germline V gene sequence: CDR1 MNHNS, CDR2 SASEGT. The CDR3 covers 14 residues. CDR3 in amino acids: CASSEMDRSYEQYF. The CDR3 nucleotides read TGTGCCAGCAGTGAAATGGACAGGTCCTACGAGCAGTACTTC.

The chain is built from TRBV9 and TRBJ2-1, with D tentatively TRBD1 or TRBD2 (5 bases each). Deletions cut 2 bases from V and 6 bases from J, with 6 bases between. The CDR3 has 12 residues. The germline V gene encodes CDR1 SGDLS and CDR2 YYNGEE. Written as DNA, the CDR3 is TGTGCCAGCAGCGTGGGGGTCAATGAGCAGTTCTTC. Protein sequence: CASSVGVNEQFF.

V and J are TRBV10-3 and TRBJ2-1; the match to TRBD2 covers 10 bases. Germline lookup yields CDR1 ENHRY and CDR2 SYGVKD. This CDR3 comprises 14 residues. Trimming cost V 7 bases and J 7 bases; bases outside gene matches: 7. The CDR3 here is CAINPSGSLNEQFF. In DNA form, the CDR3 reads TGTGCCATCAATCCTAGCGGGAGTTTGAATGAGCAGTTCTTC.

The chain couples TRBV5-1 to TRBJ2-1, with 10 bases that match TRBD2. The CDR3 contains 16 residues. Germline V gene lookup returns CDR1 SGHRS and CDR2 YFSETQ. V lost 0 bases and J lost 3; bases outside the gene matches: 3. The CDR3 protein is CASSLVASGSYNEQFF. The CDR3 DNA reads TGCGCCAGCAGCTTGGTGGCTAGCGGGAGCTACAATGAGCAGTTCTTC.

This clone was detected a few times. The rearrangement joins TRBV7-7 to TRBJ2-1; D is unresolved. Trimming shortened V by 3 bases and J by 3 bases, and 6 bases separated the two germline ends. This CDR3 has 13 amino acids. Germline CDR1 SSHAT, CDR2 FNYEAQ (reference sequence). DNA of the CDR3: TGTGCCAGCAGCTTCGACTTCTACAATGAGCAGTTCTTC. Its protein is CASSFDFYNEQFF.

J is TRBJ2-5 and V is TRBV29-1, with TRBD1 as a possible D gene (5 bases). The CDR3 contains 13 residues. The germline V and J ends were trimmed by 6 bases and 10 bases, with 21 bases remaining between them. Germline assignment: CDR1 SQVTM and CDR2 ANQGSEA. In DNA form, the CDR3 reads TGCAGCGTCCTCCCCTTTGGGGCTAGTGACCAGTACTTC. It yields the protein CSVLPFGASDQYF.

In its sample, this clone was seen a few times. The chain carries TRBV7-2 and TRBJ1-4, with 9 bases lining up with TRBD1. V lost 5 bases and J lost 8; bases outside the gene matches: 9. This CDR3 comprises 15 residues. Per germline, CDR1 SGHTA and CDR2 FQGNSA. This chain's CDR3 is CASSTMTGGREKLFF. The CDR3 nucleotides are TGTGCCAGCAGCACTATGACAGGGGGGAGGGAAAAACTGTTTTTT. Filled out from reference TRBV7-2 and TRBJ1-4, the complete variable domain reads GAGVSQSPSNKVTEKGKDVELRCDPISGHTALYWYRQSLGQGLEFLIYFQGNSAPDKSGLPSDRFSAERTGGSVSTLTIQRTQQEDSAVYLCASSTMTGGREKLFFGSGTQLSVL.